These T cell receptor beta chains were read from a single sample in a study of T cell responses to AZD1222 COVID-19 vaccine. Using immunoSEQ multiplex PCR, the repertoire was profiled, and TCRdb retains in-frame clones only, with some absent. The sample lists more than 95,000 clones; 91% were seen once. The sequenced sample was peripheral blood, obtained on day 0 of AZD1222 vaccination. Receptors were obtained from an adult in good health. CDR3s include the opening cysteine and the closing phenylalanine or tryptophan. The order of the fields is V gene, J gene, clone size, D gene, CDR3 protein, CDR3 DNA. D genes are given only for firm matches. A clone size is listed for some rows: how often the clone was seen (once, few, many), or a class if it is expanded.

TRBV14	TRBJ2-1	.	.	CASSQEWRVLRNEQFF	TGTGCCAGCAGCCAAGAGTGGCGAGTACTCAGGAATGAGCAGTTCTTC
TRBV19	TRBJ1-2	.	.	CASSISAGGRSGIHYGYTF	TGTGCCAGTAGTATCTCCGCGGGGGGACGCTCGGGAATCCACTATGGCTACACCTTC
TRBV28	TRBJ1-5	.	TRBD1	CASGTGSNQPQHF	TGTGCCAGCGGGACAGGCAGCAATCAGCCCCAGCATTTT
TRBV2	TRBJ1-4	.	.	CASSRQIANEKLFF	TGTGCCAGCAGCAGACAGATTGCGAATGAAAAACTGTTTTTT
TRBV28	TRBJ1-5	.	.	CASSSSLPNQPQHF	TGTGCCAGCAGCTCAAGCCTCCCAAATCAGCCCCAGCATTTT
TRBV5-1	TRBJ2-5	.	TRBD2	CASSAGLAELGETQYF	TGCGCCAGCAGCGCGGGACTAGCGGAGTTGGGGGAGACCCAGTACTTC
TRBV9	TRBJ2-5	.	TRBD1	CASSPRDSPRSAQYF	TGTGCCAGCAGCCCTCGGGACAGTCCCAGGTCAGCCCAGTACTTC
TRBV28	TRBJ2-3	.	.	CASTSPMKPSPDTQYF	TGTGCCAGCACCTCACCTATGAAGCCCTCCCCAGATACGCAGTATTTT
TRBV9	TRBJ2-7	.	TRBD2	CASSRLAGPSEQYF	TGTGCCAGCAGTAGACTAGCGGGACCTTCAGAGCAGTACTTC
TRBV9	TRBJ2-1	.	.	CASSAVVGYSEQFF	TGTGCCAGCAGCGCCGTCGTTGGCTACAGTGAGCAGTTCTTC
TRBV28	TRBJ1-4	.	.	CASSRESTNEKLFF	TGTGCCAGCAGCAGGGAATCAACTAATGAAAAACTGTTTTTT
TRBV27	TRBJ1-5	.	TRBD1	CASSPRDRYSNQPQHF	TGTGCCAGCAGTCCCCGGGACAGATATAGCAATCAGCCCCAGCATTTT
TRBV29-1	TRBJ1-1	.	.	CSVMTGRVTEAFF	TGCAGCGTCATGACAGGAAGAGTGACTGAAGCTTTCTTT
TRBV28	TRBJ1-2	.	.	CASSLGVGNYGYTF	TGTGCCAGCAGTTTAGGGGTAGGGAACTATGGCTACACCTTC
TRBV28	TRBJ1-1	.	.	CASSLGGFEAFF	TGTGCCAGCAGTTTAGGGGGATTTGAAGCTTTCTTT
TRBV11-3	TRBJ2-1	.	.	CASSLGRPGEQFF	TGTGCCAGCAGCCTTGGAAGACCGGGTGAGCAGTTCTTC
TRBV27	TRBJ2-1	.	.	CASSRSEINEQFF	TGTGCCAGCAGTCGGTCAGAAATTAATGAGCAGTTCTTC
TRBV15	TRBJ1-4	.	.	CATRGLGGAGGEKLFF	TGTGCCACCAGGGGTTTAGGAGGAGCTGGGGGTGAAAAACTGTTTTTT
TRBV28	TRBJ1-1	.	.	CASSLVEGIPEAFF	TGTGCCAGCAGTCTCGTTGAAGGGATCCCTGAAGCTTTCTTT
TRBV6-5	TRBJ1-6	.	.	CASSYNRDSPLHF	TGTGCCAGCAGTTACAACAGGGATTCACCCCTCCACTTT
TRBV30	TRBJ1-4	once	.	CAWNGPGREKLFF	TGTGCCTGGAACGGTCCAGGGCGTGAAAAACTGTTTTTT
TRBV25-1	TRBJ2-7	.	TRBD1	CASSEAWTGTYEQYF	TGTGCCAGCAGTGAAGCCTGGACAGGGACCTACGAGCAGTACTTC
TRBV7-9	TRBJ2-3	.	TRBD1	CASSPRDRETDTQYF	TGTGCCAGCAGCCCCAGGGACAGGGAGACAGATACGCAGTATTTT
TRBV7-8	TRBJ2-7	.	TRBD2	CASSYQAAGGNYEQYF	TGTGCCAGCAGCTACCAAGCGGCGGGGGGTAACTACGAGCAGTACTTC
TRBV19	TRBJ2-7	.	TRBD1	CASSLVWTGLYEQYF	TGTGCCAGTAGCTTAGTCTGGACAGGTCTCTACGAGCAGTACTTC
TRBV4-2	TRBJ2-7	.	TRBD1	CASSQGTGTYEQYF	TGTGCCAGCAGCCAAGGGACAGGGACCTACGAGCAGTACTTC